This T cell receptor beta chain was identified during a study of T-cell memory formation after mild COVID-19. 5'RACE with constant-segment primers yielded barcoded, UMI-tagged TCR alpha and TCR beta cDNA libraries. TCRdb called the 5' RACE reads again in MiXCR, with one record for every CDR3 protein. The repertoire holds 180,000 or so distinct CDR3 sequences, with roughly 11% as singletons. For this clonotype: The antigen is undetermined.

V lost 3 bases to trimming and J lost 8 bases; unmatched junction nucleotides: 5. The CDR3 extends over 14 amino acids. Whole-study findings and limits: Whether day 37 second-wave clones are SARS-CoV-2-specific was not confirmed. Day 15 to 85 contracting clones showed balanced CD4/CD8; later expanders leaned CD4+.

The sample consisted of PBMCs or a T cell subset sorted from them (not recorded which). The clonotype was recovered from a man between 18 and 35 years old who had mild COVID-19 (a few samples of this study predate the infection). Cell type and time point are not known. The V and J genes are TRBV12-3 or TRBV12-4 and TRBJ2-2; 8 bases line up with TRBD2. CDR3 protein: CASSFWSGGGELFF. The CDR3 DNA follows: TGTGCCAGCAGTTTTTGGAGCGGGGGAGGGGAGCTGTTTTTT.